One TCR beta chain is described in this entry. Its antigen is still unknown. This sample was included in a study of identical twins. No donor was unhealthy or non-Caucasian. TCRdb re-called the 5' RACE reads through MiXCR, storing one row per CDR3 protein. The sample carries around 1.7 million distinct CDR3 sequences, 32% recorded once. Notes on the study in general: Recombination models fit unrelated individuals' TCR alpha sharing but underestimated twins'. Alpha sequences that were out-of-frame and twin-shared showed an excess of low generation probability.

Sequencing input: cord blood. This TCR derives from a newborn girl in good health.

DNA of the CDR3: TGTGCCAGCAGCTTAGATAGCACCGAGACCCAGTACTTC. Translation gives CASSLDSTETQYF. The chain employs TRBV11-3 and TRBJ2-4, with unresolved D. The last part of the DNA fits TRBJ2-5 better; the J call may be wrong. Germline lookup yields CDR1 SGHNT and CDR2 YENEEA. This CDR3 region has 13 residues.